The T cell receptor (beta chain) under discussion was sequenced for a study of blood T cell repertoires in COVID-19. Study-level background: Material from acute and convalescent COVID-19 was sourced from the United States, Italy and Spain. PBMCs, B-cell-depleted T cells, or T cells provided the cDNA or gDNA that made up the material.

Using immunoSEQ multiplex PCR, the repertoire was profiled, and TCRdb retains in-frame clones only, with some absent. The data show more than 200,000 clones, with around nine tenths seen just once and 1.5% to 2% held by the top ten. Concerning this clone itself: Sequence at one end of the junction differs from germline and may be a read error.

The sample was PBMCs or T cells enriched from blood (not recorded which). The TCR originated in a woman aged 45 to 65 who had recovered from COVID-19.

CDR3 DNA: TGTGCCAGCAGTTTATCGGAGAGTTCAAGGGGAGGGAACGCCGGGGAGCTGTTTTTT. Translating it yields CASSLSESSRGGNAGELFF. The chain combines TRBV27 with TRBJ2-2; TRBD2 agrees at 7 bases. Germline CDR1 MNHEY, CDR2 SMNVEV (reference sequence). This CDR3 is built from 19 residues.